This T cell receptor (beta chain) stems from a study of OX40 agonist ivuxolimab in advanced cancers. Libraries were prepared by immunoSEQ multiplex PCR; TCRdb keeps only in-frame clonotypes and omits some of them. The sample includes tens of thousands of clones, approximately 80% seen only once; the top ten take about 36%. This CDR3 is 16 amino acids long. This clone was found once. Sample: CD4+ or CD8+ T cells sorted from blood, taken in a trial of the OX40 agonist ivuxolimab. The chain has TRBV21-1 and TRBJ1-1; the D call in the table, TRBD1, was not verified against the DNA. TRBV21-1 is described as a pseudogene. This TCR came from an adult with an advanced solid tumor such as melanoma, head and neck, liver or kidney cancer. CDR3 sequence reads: CASSKDRGHPNTEAFF. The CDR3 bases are TGTGCCAGCAGCAAAGACCGGGGACACCCGAACACTGAAGCTTTCTTT.